The T cell receptor beta chain described here comes from a study of blood T cell repertoires in COVID-19 (dated by TCRdb to 2018 to 2021). A note on the overall study: Samples from collaborators originated in the United States, Italy and Spain and spanned both the acute and convalescent phases of COVID-19. The prospective study material was composed of cDNA or gDNA derived from T cells, B-cell-depleted T cells, or PBMCs. HLA class I and class II types, where available, came from metadata supplied by the sample provider rather than from assay-based typing. A freely available public database, intended as a resource for researchers studying the immune response to SARS-CoV-2, is where the repertoires were released. Samples came from the ongoing ImmuneRACE study (first 160 participants) plus 1,254 subjects from 6 global collaborators. Sample metadata almost always included a de-identified subject ID, COVID-19 status, age in years and sex. The dataset comprised deeply sampled blood TCRbeta repertoires from subjects exposed to, actively infected with, or recovered from COVID-19.

As regards this clone: Its specific antigen is unknown. The sample holds no much larger clone one base away, and base qualities are not on file.

General study outcomes and caveats: The amount of clinical and demographic metadata varied by source and participant and was provided uncurated.

Whole blood was collected in K2EDTA tubes by collaborating institutions according to the institutions' own protocols. Collaborator samples were shipped for TCRbeta analysis as frozen whole blood, isolated PBMCs, or DNA extracted from either sample type. The immunoSEQ Assay, a bias-controlled multiplex PCR, was used to amplify TCRbeta CDR3 regions from genomic DNA. Processing in the source paper ran as follows. The number of nucleated cells in each sample was estimated from the amplification of reference gene primers within the assay. To quantify the absolute abundance of each unique TCRbeta CDR3 rearrangement, sequence reads were collapsed and filtered. For each sample, productive Simpson clonality was calculated as the square root of Simpson's diversity index across productive rearrangements. Here the immuneACCESS table is served through TCRdb, limited to in-frame sequences with V and J called. Missing clones are a known gap in these copies; in checked studies unresolved V genes cover under half, and the rest lacks a known reason. From that table come the V and J calls and clone size; the DNA was used to work out D and trimming. The sample records 150,000 to 200,000 clones, roughly 84% of which are singletons. The ten biggest clones cover about 2.6% of the sample.

Spanning cysteine to phenylalanine, the CDR3 consists of 13 amino acids. Solely the CDR3 DNA is kept, with 39 bases framed from the first base. CDR1 and CDR2 are drawn from the germline V gene (reference sequence): LNHDA, SQIVND. Ends trimmed: V by 5 bases, J by 6 bases; bases unmatched to a gene: 7. The TCR originated in a human donor with acute or convalescent COVID-19. The donor label of this sample is uncertain. Sample: peripheral blood. The chain uses TRBV19 and TRBJ2-7; 7 middle bases align to TRBD1. The CDR3 region: CASSPDRVGEQYF. The DNA is TGTGCCAGTAGTCCCGACAGGGTTGGCGAGCAGTACTTC.